The 29 T cell receptor beta chains presented below share a single source sample, sequenced in a study of blood T cell repertoires in COVID-19. Clones were sequenced by immunoSEQ multiplex PCR, and TCRdb holds only the in-frame ones, with some missing. The data show fewer than 300,000 clones, around four fifths seen once. The source material was peripheral blood. All receptors come from a woman aged 70-85 years with active or convalescent COVID-19.

The rearrangement links TRBV28 to TRBJ2-7, with TRBD1 identical over 11 bases. Germline values: CDR1 MDHEN, CDR2 SYDVKM. The CDR3 has 16 amino acids. With 6 bases clipped from V and 7 bases from J, the junction kept 14 bases outside the gene matches. The CDR3 region is CASSPARTGGAGEQYF. CDR3 nucleotides: TGTGCCAGCAGCCCAGCCCGGACAGGGGGCGCGGGGGAGCAGTACTTC.

A few counts support this clone. The chain is built from TRBV12-3 or TRBV12-4 and TRBJ2-7; D uncertain. This CDR3 region has 11 residues. Between the trimmed V and J ends, which lost 7 bases and 6 bases, there was a span of 10 bases. The CDR3 nucleotides read TGTGCCAGCACCTCCCTGGCCGAGCAGTACTTC. This sequence encodes CASTSLAEQYF.

V and J are TRBV7-8 and TRBJ1-1, with D perhaps TRBD1 (5 bases). Germline V gives CDR1 SGHVS, CDR2 FQNEAQ. V lost 3 bases and J 4 bases, leaving 12 bases between the germline ends. This CDR3 region has 14 residues. As DNA, the CDR3 is TGTGCCAGCAGCTTCGGGGGAGGGGCCACTGAAGCTTTCTTT. Translated, it gives CASSFGGGATEAFF.

This sequence joins TRBV6-5 and TRBJ1-5, with a possible D match to TRBD1 (5 bases). This CDR3 contains 14 residues. Germline CDR1 reads MNHEY; CDR2 reads SVGAGI. V was pared by 5 bases and J by 1 base, with 9 bases between. CDR3 sequence (DNA): TGTGCCAGCAGTCGACAGCTAAGCAATCAGCCCCAGCATTTT. Protein sequence: CASSRQLSNQPQHF.

This clone was observed a single time. The chain recombines TRBV6-5 with TRBJ2-7; D not certain. V lost 4 bases to trimming and J lost 5 bases, with 9 bases between them. This CDR3 is built from 12 residues. Germline-derived CDR1 and CDR2 are MNHEY and SVGAGI. CDR3 sequence reads: CASSSVQDEQYF. The CDR3 DNA reads TGTGCCAGCAGTTCAGTACAAGACGAGCAGTACTTC.

The chain links TRBV7-2 to TRBJ1-2; no clear D gene. The CDR3 is 13 residues long. CDR1 and CDR2 (germline): SGHTA, FQGNSA. The V and J ends lost 0 bases and 7 bases respectively, with 9 bases between them. The CDR3 reads CASSLALRSGYTF. CDR3 DNA: TGTGCCAGCAGCTTAGCGCTTAGGAGTGGCTACACCTTC. The full variable domain, completed using reference TRBV7-2 and TRBJ1-2, is GAGVSQSPSNKVTEKGKDVELRCDPISGHTALYWYRQSLGQGLEFLIYFQGNSAPDKSGLPSDRFSAERTGGSVSTLTIQRTQQEDSAVYLCASSLALRSGYTFGSGTRLTVV.

The chain couples TRBV28 to TRBJ1-4, with 7 bases fitting TRBD1. In germline, CDR1 is MDHEN, CDR2 SYDVKM. This CDR3 comprises 16 residues. With 3 bases clipped from V and 3 bases from J, the junction kept 7 bases outside the gene matches. The chain's CDR3 is CASSFPAGQPNEKLFF. The CDR3 nucleotides are TGTGCCAGCAGTTTTCCGGCGGGACAGCCTAATGAAAAACTGTTTTTT.

J is TRBJ1-1 and V is TRBV5-8; 7 bases map to TRBD1. The V segment lost 0 bases and the J segment 4 bases; nucleotides outside the gene matches: 6. CDR1 is SGHTS, CDR2 YDEGEE, per germline. This CDR3 region has 15 residues. The CDR3 DNA reads as TGTGCCAGCAGCTTGGTATTGGGACAGCTCACTGAAGCTTTCTTT. Translating it yields CASSLVLGQLTEAFF. Variable domain in full (rest from reference TRBV5-8 and TRBJ1-1): EAGVTQSPTHLIKTRGQQATLRCSPISGHTSVYWYQQALGLGLQFLLWYDEGEERNRGNFPPRFSGRQFPNYSSELNVNALELEDSALYLCASSLVLGQLTEAFFGQGTRLTVV.

The rearrangement links TRBV18 to TRBJ2-7; TRBD1 matches 10 bases. Germline CDR1 reads KGHSH; CDR2 reads LQKENI. The trim removed 7 bases at V and 6 bases at J, leaving 3 bases unmatched. This CDR3 has 12 residues. In DNA form, the CDR3 reads TGTGCCAGCTTCCGGGACAGGGGCGAGCAGTACTTC. Protein sequence: CASFRDRGEQYF. Supplemented by reference TRBV18 and TRBJ2-7, the full variable domain reads NAGVMQNPRHLVRRRGQEARLRCSPMKGHSHVYWYRQLPEEGLKFMVYLQKENIIDESGMPKERFSAEFPKEGPSILRIQQVVRGDSAAYFCASFRDRGEQYFGPGTRLTVT.

The genes are TRBV7-2 and TRBJ2-7; D is unresolved. V was clipped by 5 bases and J by 0 bases, with 8 bases between them. CDR1 SGHTA and CDR2 FQGNSA come from the germline V gene. This CDR3 has 13 amino acids. DNA for the CDR3: TGTGCCAGCAGCAGTCCTAGCTCCTACGAGCAGTACTTC. Translating gives CASSSPSSYEQYF.

This chain links TRBV29-1 with TRBJ1-2, with D possibly matching TRBD1 (6 bases). The CDR3 extends over 15 amino acids. V lost 1 base to trimming and J lost 4 bases, with 16 bases between them. Germline loops: CDR1 SQVTM, CDR2 ANQGSEA. The DNA for the CDR3 is TGCAGCGTTGAAGGAACCCCAGGGACATTCTATGGCTACACCTTC. Translated, it gives CSVEGTPGTFYGYTF. Complete variable domain (other parts from reference TRBV29-1 and TRBJ1-2): SAVISQKPSRDICQRGTSLTIQCQVDSQVTMMFWYRQQPGQSLTLIATANQGSEATYESGFVIDKFPISRPNLTFSTLTVSNMSPEDSSIYLCSVEGTPGTFYGYTFGSGTRLTVV.

This chain links TRBV10-3 with TRBJ1-1; D is perhaps TRBD1 (5 bases). V was clipped by 0 bases and J by 5 bases, with 13 bases between them. The germline CDR1 and CDR2 sequences are ENHRY and SYGVKD. The CDR3 is 15 amino acids. CDR3 sequence: CAISESGRDGTEAFF. CDR3 nucleotides: TGTGCCATCAGTGAGTCGGGCAGGGATGGGACTGAAGCTTTCTTT.

This chain joins TRBV3-1 (or the pseudogene TRBV3-2) and TRBJ2-5; TRBD1 might be the D (6 bases). The CDR3 covers 14 residues. Germline V CDR1 and CDR2: LGHDT, YNNKEL (reference sequence). The V end lost 4 bases, the J end lost 3 bases, and 12 bases lay between the germline ends. The DNA of the CDR3 is TGTGCCAGCAGCCGAAGAGCAGGGGAAGAGACCCAGTACTTC. This encodes CASSRRAGEETQYF.

This clone was picked up a small number of times. The chain is built from TRBV7-8 and TRBJ2-4; tentatively, D is TRBD2 (5 bases). This CDR3 is built from 15 residues. Germline-derived CDR1 and CDR2 are SGHVS and FQNEAQ. Trimming stripped 5 bases from V and 0 bases from J, with 11 bases between. The CDR3 loop is CASSPERLAKNIQYF. CDR3 DNA sequence: TGTGCCAGCAGCCCCGAGCGGCTAGCCAAAAACATTCAGTACTTC.

V gene TRBV28 combines with J gene TRBJ1-2; D may be TRBD1 (6 bases). The CDR3 has 13 residues. In germline, CDR1 is MDHEN, CDR2 SYDVKM. Deletions cut 2 bases from V and 4 bases from J, with 8 bases between. For the CDR3, the DNA is TGTGCCAGCAGTTTAGGACAGTTCTATGGCTACACCTTC. Translation: CASSLGQFYGYTF.

The J gene is TRBJ2-1, the V gene TRBV27; tentative D call: TRBD2 (6 bases). Trimming took off 5 bases at V and 2 bases at J, with 10 bases between the two ends. This CDR3 region has 14 residues. The germline V gene has CDR1 MNHEY and CDR2 SMNVEV (reference sequence). The CDR3 DNA sequence: TGTGCCAGCAGTGGGGACTCTACCTACAATGAGCAGTTCTTC. Its protein product is CASSGDSTYNEQFF.

The chain has TRBV5-1 and TRBJ2-3; the D gene is possibly TRBD2 (6 bases). The CDR3 runs 16 residues. The germline CDR1 and CDR2 sequences are SGHRS and YFSETQ. The V gene lost 4 bases and the J gene lost 2 bases, with 17 bases spanning the gap. In nucleotides, the CDR3 is TGCGCCAGCAGCATACTAGGGAGGATGAACACAGATACGCAGTATTTT. Its protein product is CASSILGRMNTDTQYF.

The chain employs TRBV7-2 and TRBJ2-5; 7 bases are shared with TRBD2. This CDR3 contains 15 residues. CDR1 and CDR2 (germline): SGHTA, FQGNSA. After removal of 3 bases from V and 5 bases from J, the junction contained 9 bases not matched to a gene. The CDR3 protein is CASSLVAGDGETQYF. The CDR3 region has the DNA TGTGCCAGCAGCTTGGTTGCGGGAGACGGGGAGACCCAGTACTTC. Filled out from reference TRBV7-2 and TRBJ2-5, the complete variable domain reads GAGVSQSPSNKVTEKGKDVELRCDPISGHTALYWYRQSLGQGLEFLIYFQGNSAPDKSGLPSDRFSAERTGGSVSTLTIQRTQQEDSAVYLCASSLVAGDGETQYFGPGTRLLVL.

The chain uses TRBV10-3 and TRBJ2-2, with D possibly TRBD2 on 6 matching bases. Germline V CDR1 and CDR2: ENHRY, SYGVKD. CDR3 length equals 16 residues. V lost 7 bases and J lost 0, with 15 bases in between. The CDR3 nucleotides read TGTGCCATCACCTACTCCCGGGACTCGAACACCGGGGAGCTGTTTTTT. Its protein is CAITYSRDSNTGELFF.

The V and J genes are TRBV7-3 and TRBJ2-2, with a weak D call TRBD2 (5 bases). There are 13 residues in the CDR3. The V end was cut by 4 bases, the J end by 5 bases, with 8 bases between. The germline CDR1 and CDR2 sequences are SGHTA and FQGTGA. The CDR3 reads CASSSGGTGELFF. CDR3 sequence (DNA): TGTGCCAGCAGCTCGGGCGGGACCGGGGAGCTGTTTTTT.

The genes are TRBV5-5 and TRBJ1-1; possibly TRBD1 for D (6 bases). The CDR3 covers 16 residues. Trimming took off 5 bases at V and 2 bases at J, with 19 bases between the two ends. CDR1 is SGHKS and CDR2 is YYEKEE in the germline V gene (reference sequence). DNA for the CDR3: TGTGCCAGCAGTTTAGACTGGACAGATTCTAACACTGAAGCTTTCTTT. The encoded protein is CASSLDWTDSNTEAFF.

This clone was seen a handful of times. This sequence joins TRBV5-1 and TRBJ2-3; TRBD2 agrees at 7 bases. Germline CDR1 and CDR2: SGHRS and YFSETQ. The length of the CDR3 is 17 residues. V shed 4 bases, J shed 6 bases, and the junction held 17 bases outside the gene matches. The CDR3 DNA reads TGCGCCAGCAGCATGATACTAGCGCCCGAAAGTGGGGATACGCAGTATTTT. Its translation is CASSMILAPESGDTQYF.

This chain joins TRBV7-8 and TRBJ1-4, with D possibly matching TRBD1 (5 bases). The germline V gene has CDR1 SGHVS and CDR2 FQNEAQ. Trimming cost V 3 bases and J 10 bases, with 12 bases left between them. This CDR3 contains 13 residues. The CDR3 DNA is TGTGCCAGCAGCTTTACTCAGGGAGGAAAACTGTTTTTT. This sequence encodes CASSFTQGGKLFF.

V is TRBV3-1 (or the pseudogene TRBV3-2) and J is TRBJ1-3; D not resolved. The CDR3 has 12 amino acids. Germline V gene sequence: CDR1 LGHDT, CDR2 YNNKEL (reference sequence). V was pared by 0 bases and J by 6 bases, with 3 bases between. In DNA, the CDR3 is TGTGCCAGCAGCCAAGAGGCAAACACCATATATTTT. It encodes CASSQEANTIYF.

The chain combines TRBV2 with TRBJ2-3, with D tentatively TRBD2 (5 bases). Looked up from germline, CDR1 is SNHLY and CDR2 is FYNNEI. Trimming cost V 6 bases and J 10 bases, with 14 bases left between them. The CDR3 consists of 12 residues. CDR3 coding DNA: TGTGCCAGCAGCGCCACTAGTTTCCCGCAGTATTTT. Amino acids: CASSATSFPQYF.

The genes are TRBV6-2 or TRBV6-3 and TRBJ2-7; D perhaps matches TRBD2 (5 bases). CDR1 is MNHEY, CDR2 SVGEGT, per germline. The CDR3 has 14 residues. V was clipped by 4 bases and J by 3 bases, with 13 bases between them. Here the CDR3 reads CASSSSALGYEQYF. CDR3 sequence (DNA): TGTGCCAGCAGTTCTTCTGCACTAGGCTACGAGCAGTACTTC.

This clone was detected only a few times. The chain combines TRBV14 with TRBJ1-2, with 8 bases matching TRBD1. Germline-derived CDR1 and CDR2 are SGHDN and FVKESK. This CDR3 is 15 amino acids long. J was trimmed by 8 bases and V by 2 bases; bases with no gene match: 10. CDR3 protein: CASSQLRGQVIGYTF. DNA for the CDR3: TGTGCCAGCAGCCAACTGAGGGGACAGGTTATCGGCTACACCTTC.

The V gene is TRBV5-1, the J gene TRBJ2-7; TRBD1 aligns across 7 bases. This CDR3 is 16 amino acids long. V dropped 4 bases and J dropped 3; count of bases not matched to a gene: 13. Germline-derived CDR1 and CDR2 are SGHRS and YFSETQ. CDR3 in amino acids: CASSPGGSQGLYEQYF. CDR3 nucleotide sequence: TGCGCCAGCAGCCCCGGAGGTTCACAGGGGCTCTACGAGCAGTACTTC.

The chain carries TRBV12-3 or TRBV12-4 and TRBJ1-1; 8 bases align to TRBD1. The V and J ends lost 5 bases and 2 bases, in that order; junction bases with no gene match: 1. The CDR3 is made up of 13 amino acids. The CDR3 here is CASSQGANTEAFF. CDR3 bases: TGTGCCAGCAGTCAGGGGGCCAACACTGAAGCTTTCTTT.